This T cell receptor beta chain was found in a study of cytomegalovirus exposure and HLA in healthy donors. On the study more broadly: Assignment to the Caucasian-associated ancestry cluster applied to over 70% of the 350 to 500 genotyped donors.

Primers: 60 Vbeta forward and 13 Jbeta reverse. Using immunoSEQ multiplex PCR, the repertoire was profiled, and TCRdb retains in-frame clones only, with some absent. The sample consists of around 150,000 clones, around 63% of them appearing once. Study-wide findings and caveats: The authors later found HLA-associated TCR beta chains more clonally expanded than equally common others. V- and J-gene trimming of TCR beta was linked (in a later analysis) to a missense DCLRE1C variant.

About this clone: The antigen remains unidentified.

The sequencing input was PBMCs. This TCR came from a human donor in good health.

DNA for the CDR3: TGTGCCAGTAGGTCTCCGACTAGCGGGATCGAGACCCAGTACTTC. Translation gives CASRSPTSGIETQYF. J is TRBJ2-5 and V is TRBV19; 11 bases agree with TRBD2. Trimming removed 6 bases from V and 5 bases from J; junction bases left unmatched: 8. This CDR3 has 15 residues. Germline CDR1 reads LNHDA; CDR2 reads SQIVND (reference sequence).